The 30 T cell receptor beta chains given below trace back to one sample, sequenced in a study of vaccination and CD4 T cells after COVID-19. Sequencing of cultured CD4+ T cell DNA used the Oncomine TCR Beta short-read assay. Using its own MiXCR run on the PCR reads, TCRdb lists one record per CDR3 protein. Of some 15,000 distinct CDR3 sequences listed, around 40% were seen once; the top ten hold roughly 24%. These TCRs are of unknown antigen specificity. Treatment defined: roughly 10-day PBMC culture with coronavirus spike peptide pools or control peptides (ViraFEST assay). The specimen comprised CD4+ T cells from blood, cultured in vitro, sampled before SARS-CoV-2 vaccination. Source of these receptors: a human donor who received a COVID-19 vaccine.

CDR3 DNA: TGTGCCAGTACGAGTGGGCAGGGTCCCGAGACCCAGTACTTC. As protein: CASTSGQGPETQYF. This chain uses TRBV19 with TRBJ2-5, with a possible D match to TRBD1 (5 bases). The V end lost 7 bases, the J end lost 5 bases, and 17 bases lay between the germline ends. The germline V gene encodes CDR1 LNHDA and CDR2 SQIVND (reference sequence). This CDR3 comprises 14 residues.

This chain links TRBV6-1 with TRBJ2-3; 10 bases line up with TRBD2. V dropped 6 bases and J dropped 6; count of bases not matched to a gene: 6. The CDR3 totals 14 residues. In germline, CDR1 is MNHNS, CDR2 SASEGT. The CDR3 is CASSRTSGSDTQYF. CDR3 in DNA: TGTGCCAGCAGCCGGACTAGCGGTTCGGATACGCAGTATTTT.

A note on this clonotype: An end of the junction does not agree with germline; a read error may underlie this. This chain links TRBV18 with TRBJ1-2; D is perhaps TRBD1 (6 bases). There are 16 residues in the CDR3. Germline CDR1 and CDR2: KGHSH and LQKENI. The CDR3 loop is CASLPSSAGRGAGFTF. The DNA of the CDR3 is TGTGCCAGCCTCCCCTCTTCGGCAGGGCGGGGGGCTGGCTTCACCTTC.

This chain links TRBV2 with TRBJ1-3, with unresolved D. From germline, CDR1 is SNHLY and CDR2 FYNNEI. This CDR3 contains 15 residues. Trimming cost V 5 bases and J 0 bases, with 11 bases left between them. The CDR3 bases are TGTGCCAGCAGTAAGGACTTGAACTCTGGAAACACCATATATTTT. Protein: CASSKDLNSGNTIYF.

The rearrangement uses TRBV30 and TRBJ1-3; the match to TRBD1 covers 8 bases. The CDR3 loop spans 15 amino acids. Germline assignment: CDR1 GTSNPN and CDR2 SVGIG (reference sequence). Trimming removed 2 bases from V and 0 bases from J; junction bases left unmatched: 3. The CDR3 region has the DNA TGTGCCTGGAGTCGACAGGGGTACTCTGGAAACACCATATATTTT. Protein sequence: CAWSRQGYSGNTIYF. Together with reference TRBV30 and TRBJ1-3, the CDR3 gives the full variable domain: SQTIHQWPATLVQPVGSPLSLECTVEGTSNPNLYWYRQAAGRGLQLLFYSVGIGQISSEVPQNLSASRPQDRQFILSSKKLLLSDSGFYLCAWSRQGYSGNTIYFGEGSWLTVV.

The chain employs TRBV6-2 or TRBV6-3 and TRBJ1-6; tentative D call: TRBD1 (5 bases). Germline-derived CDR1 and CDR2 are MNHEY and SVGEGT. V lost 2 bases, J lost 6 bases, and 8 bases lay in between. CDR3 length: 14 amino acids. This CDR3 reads CASSYIGGNSPLHF. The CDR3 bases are TGTGCCAGCAGTTACATCGGGGGTAATTCACCCCTCCACTTT.

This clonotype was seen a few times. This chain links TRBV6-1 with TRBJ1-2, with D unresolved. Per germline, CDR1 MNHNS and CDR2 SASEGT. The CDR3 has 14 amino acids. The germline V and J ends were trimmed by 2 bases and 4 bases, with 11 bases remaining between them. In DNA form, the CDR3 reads TGTGCCAGCAGTGAACGGCCCCAGATCTATGGCTACACCTTC. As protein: CASSERPQIYGYTF.

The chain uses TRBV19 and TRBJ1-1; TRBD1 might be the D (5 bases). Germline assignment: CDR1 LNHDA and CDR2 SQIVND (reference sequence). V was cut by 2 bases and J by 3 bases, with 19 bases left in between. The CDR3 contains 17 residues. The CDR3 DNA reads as TGTGCCAGTAGTATATTAGGAGGGCTATTGGGGGACACTGAAGCTTTCTTT. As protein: CASSILGGLLGDTEAFF.

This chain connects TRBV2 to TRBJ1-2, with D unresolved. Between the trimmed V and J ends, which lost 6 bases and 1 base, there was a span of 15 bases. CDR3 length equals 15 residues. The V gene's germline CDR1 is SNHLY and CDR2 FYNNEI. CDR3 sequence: CASSSSGTVNYGYTF. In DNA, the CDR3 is TGTGCCAGCAGCTCATCCGGCACAGTTAACTATGGCTACACCTTC.

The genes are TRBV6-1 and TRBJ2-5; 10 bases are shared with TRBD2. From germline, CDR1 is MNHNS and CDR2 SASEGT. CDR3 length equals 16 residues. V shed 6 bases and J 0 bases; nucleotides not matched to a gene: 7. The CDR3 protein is CASSRTSGRYQETQYF. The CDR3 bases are TGTGCCAGCAGCCGGACTAGCGGAAGGTACCAAGAGACCCAGTACTTC.

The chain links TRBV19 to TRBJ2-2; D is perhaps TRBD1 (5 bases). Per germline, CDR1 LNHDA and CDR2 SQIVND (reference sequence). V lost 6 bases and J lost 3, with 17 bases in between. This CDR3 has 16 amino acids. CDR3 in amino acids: CASSLRRGADTGELFF. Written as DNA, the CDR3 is TGTGCCAGTAGCCTCCGCCGTGGGGCGGACACCGGGGAGCTGTTTTTT.

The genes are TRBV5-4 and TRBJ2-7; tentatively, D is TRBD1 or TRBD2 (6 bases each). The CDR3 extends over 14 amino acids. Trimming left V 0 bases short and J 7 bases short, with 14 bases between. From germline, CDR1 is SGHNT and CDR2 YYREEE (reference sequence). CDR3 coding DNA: TGTGCCAGCAGCTTGGACTCGGGGGCGGGAGAGCAGTACTTC. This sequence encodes CASSLDSGAGEQYF.

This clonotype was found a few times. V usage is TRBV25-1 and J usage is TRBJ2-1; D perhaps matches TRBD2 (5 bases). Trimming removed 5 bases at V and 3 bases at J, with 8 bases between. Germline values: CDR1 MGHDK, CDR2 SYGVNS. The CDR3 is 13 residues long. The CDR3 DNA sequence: TGTGCCAGCAGTTCCGGGGACTACAATGAGCAGTTCTTC. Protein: CASSSGDYNEQFF.

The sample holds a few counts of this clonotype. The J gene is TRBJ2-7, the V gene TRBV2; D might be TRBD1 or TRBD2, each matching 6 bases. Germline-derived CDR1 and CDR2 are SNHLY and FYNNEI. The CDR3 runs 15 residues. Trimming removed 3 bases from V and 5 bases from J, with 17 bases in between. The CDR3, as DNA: TGTGCCAGCAGTGATCCCCGGGGGCGCGTGGACGAGCAGTACTTC. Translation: CASSDPRGRVDEQYF.

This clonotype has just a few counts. CDR3 protein: CASSLVGLTGGWNSPLHF. CDR3 in DNA: TGTGCCAGCAGCTTAGTTGGGTTGACAGGGGGCTGGAATTCACCCCTCCACTTT. The V and J genes are TRBV7-2 and TRBJ1-6, with 10 bases lining up with TRBD1. CDR1 is SGHTA and CDR2 is FQGNSA in the germline V gene. There are 18 residues in the CDR3. J gave up 7 bases and V 1 base, and 10 bases lay outside the gene matches.

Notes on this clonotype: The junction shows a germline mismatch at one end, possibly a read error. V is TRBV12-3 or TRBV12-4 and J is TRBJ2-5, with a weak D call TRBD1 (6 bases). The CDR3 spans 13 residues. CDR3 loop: CVSSLDREEAQYF. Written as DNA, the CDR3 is TGTGTCAGCAGTTTGGACAGAGAAGAGGCCCAGTACTTC.

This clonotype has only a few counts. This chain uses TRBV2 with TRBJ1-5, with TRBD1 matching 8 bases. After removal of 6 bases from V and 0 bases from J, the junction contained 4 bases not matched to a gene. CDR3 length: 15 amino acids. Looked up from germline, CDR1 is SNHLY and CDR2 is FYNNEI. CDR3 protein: CASRQDRGSNQPQHF. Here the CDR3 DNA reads TGTGCCAGCAGACAAGACAGGGGTAGCAATCAGCCCCAGCATTTT.

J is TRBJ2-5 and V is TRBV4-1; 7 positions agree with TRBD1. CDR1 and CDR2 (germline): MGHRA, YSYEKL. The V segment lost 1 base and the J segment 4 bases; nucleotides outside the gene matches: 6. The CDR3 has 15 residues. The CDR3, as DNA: TGCGCCAGCAGCCAAGGGACAGGCATGACAGAGACCCAGTACTTC. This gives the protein CASSQGTGMTETQYF.

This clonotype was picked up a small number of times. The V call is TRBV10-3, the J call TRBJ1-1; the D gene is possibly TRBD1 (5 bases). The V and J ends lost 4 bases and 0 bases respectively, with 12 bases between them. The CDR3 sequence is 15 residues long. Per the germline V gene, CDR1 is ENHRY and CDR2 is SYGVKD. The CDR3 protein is CAISVQQGLNTEAFF. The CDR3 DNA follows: TGTGCCATCAGTGTCCAGCAGGGACTGAACACTGAAGCTTTCTTT.

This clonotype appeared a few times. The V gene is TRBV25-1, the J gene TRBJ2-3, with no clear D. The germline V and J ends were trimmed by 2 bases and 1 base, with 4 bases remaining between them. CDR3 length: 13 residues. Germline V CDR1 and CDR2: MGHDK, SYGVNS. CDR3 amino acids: CASSEGGTDTQYF. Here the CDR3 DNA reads TGTGCCAGCAGTGAAGGGGGCACAGATACGCAGTATTTT.

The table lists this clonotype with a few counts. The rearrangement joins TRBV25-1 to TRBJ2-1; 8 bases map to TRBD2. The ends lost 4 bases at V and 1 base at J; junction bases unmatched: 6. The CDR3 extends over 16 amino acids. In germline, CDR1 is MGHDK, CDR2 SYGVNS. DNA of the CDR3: TGTGCCAGCAGTGCAATCGGGGGGGGGTCCTACAATGAGCAGTTCTTC. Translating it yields CASSAIGGGSYNEQFF.

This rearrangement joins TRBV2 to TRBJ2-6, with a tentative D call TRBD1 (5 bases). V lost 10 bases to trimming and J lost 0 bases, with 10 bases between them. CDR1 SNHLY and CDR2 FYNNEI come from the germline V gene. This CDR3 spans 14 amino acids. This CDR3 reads CATRVGSGANVLTF. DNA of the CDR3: TGTGCCACCAGGGTTGGCTCTGGGGCCAACGTCCTGACTTTC.

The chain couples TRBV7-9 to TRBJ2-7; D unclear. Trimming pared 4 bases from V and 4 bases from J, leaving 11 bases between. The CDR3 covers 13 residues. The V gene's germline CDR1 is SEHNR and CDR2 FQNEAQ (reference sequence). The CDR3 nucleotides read TGTGCCAGCAGCTCAAAGGGCCCTTACGAGCAGTACTTC. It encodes CASSSKGPYEQYF.

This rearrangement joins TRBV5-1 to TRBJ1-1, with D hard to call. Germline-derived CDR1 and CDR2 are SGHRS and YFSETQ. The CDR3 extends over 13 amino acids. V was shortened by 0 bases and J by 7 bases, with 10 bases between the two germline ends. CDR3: CASSLGGEDEAFF. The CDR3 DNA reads TGCGCCAGCAGCTTGGGCGGGGAGGATGAAGCTTTCTTT.

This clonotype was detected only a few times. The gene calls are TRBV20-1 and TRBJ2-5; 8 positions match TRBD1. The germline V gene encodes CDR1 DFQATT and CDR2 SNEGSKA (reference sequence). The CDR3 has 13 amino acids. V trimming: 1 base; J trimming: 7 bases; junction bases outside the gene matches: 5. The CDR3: CSARGTGWGTQYF. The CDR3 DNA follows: TGCAGTGCTAGAGGGACAGGGTGGGGGACCCAGTACTTC.

The CDR3 protein is CAWGSGGAQETQYF. CDR3 coding DNA: TGTGCCTGGGGGAGCGGGGGGGCACAAGAGACCCAGTACTTC. The rearrangement links TRBV30 to TRBJ2-5; 10 bases are a match to TRBD2. This CDR3 comprises 14 residues. Germline CDR1 GTSNPN, CDR2 SVGIG (reference sequence). Trimming cost V 5 bases and J 2 bases; bases outside gene matches: 5.

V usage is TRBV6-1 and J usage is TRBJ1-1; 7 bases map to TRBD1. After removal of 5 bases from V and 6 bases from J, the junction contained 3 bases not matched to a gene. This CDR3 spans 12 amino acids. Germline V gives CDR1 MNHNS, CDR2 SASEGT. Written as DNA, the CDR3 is TGTGCCAGCAGTCCCGACAGGGCTGAAGCTTTCTTT. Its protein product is CASSPDRAEAFF.

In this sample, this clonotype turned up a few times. In DNA form, the CDR3 reads TGTGCCAGCAGCTTAGATTCACGGGGGACCCAGTACTTC. Its protein is CASSLDSRGTQYF. This chain joins TRBV11-2 and TRBJ2-5, with D possibly TRBD2 on 5 matching bases. Trimming cost V 0 bases and J 7 bases, with 9 bases left between them. CDR3 length equals 13 residues. Germline-derived CDR1 and CDR2 are SGHAT and FQNNGV.

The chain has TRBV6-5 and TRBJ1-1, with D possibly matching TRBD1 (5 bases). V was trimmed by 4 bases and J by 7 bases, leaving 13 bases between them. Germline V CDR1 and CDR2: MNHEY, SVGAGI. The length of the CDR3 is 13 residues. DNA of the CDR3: TGTGCCAGCAGTTTCCCTAACACAGGTGAAGCTTTCTTT. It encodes CASSFPNTGEAFF.

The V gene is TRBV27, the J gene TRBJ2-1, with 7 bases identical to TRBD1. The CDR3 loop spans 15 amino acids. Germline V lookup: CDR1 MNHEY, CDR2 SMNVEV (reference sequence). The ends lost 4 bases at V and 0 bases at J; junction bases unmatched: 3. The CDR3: CASSSAGGSYNEQFF. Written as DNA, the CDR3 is TGTGCCAGCAGTTCGGCAGGGGGCTCCTACAATGAGCAGTTCTTC.